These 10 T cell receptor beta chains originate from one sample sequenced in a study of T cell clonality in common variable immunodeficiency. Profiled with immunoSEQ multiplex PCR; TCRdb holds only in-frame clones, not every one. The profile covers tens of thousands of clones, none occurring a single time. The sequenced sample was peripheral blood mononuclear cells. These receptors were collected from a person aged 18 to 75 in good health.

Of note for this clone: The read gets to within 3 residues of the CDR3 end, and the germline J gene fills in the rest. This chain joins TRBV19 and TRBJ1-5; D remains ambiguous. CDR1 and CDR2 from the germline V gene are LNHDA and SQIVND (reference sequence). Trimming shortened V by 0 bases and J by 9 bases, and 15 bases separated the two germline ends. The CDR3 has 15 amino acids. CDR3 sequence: CASSIEVGPHGPQHF. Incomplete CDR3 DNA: TGTGCCAGTAGTATAGAGGTAGGGCCTCATGGGCCC.

The part of the CDR3 DNA that was read is TGTGCCAGCAGCTTAGTCTACCACAACTACGAC. Its translation is CASSLVYHNYD. From start to end, the CDR3 is CASSLVYHNYDYTF. The chain employs TRBV7-2 and TRBJ1-2, with D unclear. Sequencing ends 3 residues short of the CDR3 end; the germline J gene provides the rest. Germline V gene data show CDR1 as SGHTA and CDR2 as FQGNSA. The CDR3 runs to 14 residues.

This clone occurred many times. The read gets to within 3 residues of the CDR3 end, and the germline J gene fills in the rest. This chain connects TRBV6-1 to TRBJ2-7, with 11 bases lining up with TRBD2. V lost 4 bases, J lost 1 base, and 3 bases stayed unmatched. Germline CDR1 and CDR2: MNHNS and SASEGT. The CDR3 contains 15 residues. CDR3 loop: CASSGLAGSSYEQYF. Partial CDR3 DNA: TGTGCCAGCAGTGGACTAGCGGGATCATCCTACGAG.

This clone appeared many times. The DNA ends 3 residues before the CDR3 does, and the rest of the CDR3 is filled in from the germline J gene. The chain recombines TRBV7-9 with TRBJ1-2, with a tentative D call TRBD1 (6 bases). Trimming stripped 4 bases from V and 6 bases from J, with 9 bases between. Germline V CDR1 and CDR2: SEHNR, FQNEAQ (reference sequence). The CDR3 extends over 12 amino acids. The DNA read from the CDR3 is TGTGCCAGCAGCTCGCACAGGGATGGC. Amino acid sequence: CASSSHRDG. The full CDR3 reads CASSSHRDGYTF. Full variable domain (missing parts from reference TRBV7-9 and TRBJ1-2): DTGVSQNPRHKITKRGQNVTFRCDPISEHNRLYWYRQTLGQGPEFLTYFQNEAQLEKSRLLSDRFSAERPKGSFSTLEIQRTEQGDSAMYLCASSSHRDGYTFGSGTRLTVV.

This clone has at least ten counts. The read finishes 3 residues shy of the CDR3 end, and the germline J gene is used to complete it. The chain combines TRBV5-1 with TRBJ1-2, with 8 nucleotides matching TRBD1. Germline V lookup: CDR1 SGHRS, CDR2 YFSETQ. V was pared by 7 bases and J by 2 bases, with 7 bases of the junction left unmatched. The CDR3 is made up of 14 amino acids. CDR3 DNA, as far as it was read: TGCGCCAGCGCACGGACAGGGCAAAACTATGGC. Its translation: CASARTGQNYG. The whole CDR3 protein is CASARTGQNYGYTF.

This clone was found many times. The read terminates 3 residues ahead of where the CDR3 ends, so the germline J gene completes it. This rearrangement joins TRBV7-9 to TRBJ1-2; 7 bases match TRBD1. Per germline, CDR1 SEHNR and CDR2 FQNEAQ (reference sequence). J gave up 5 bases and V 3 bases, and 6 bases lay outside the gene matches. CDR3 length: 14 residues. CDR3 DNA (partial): TGTGCCAGCAGCTTCTGGACAGGCGGGTATGGC. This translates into CASSFWTGGYG. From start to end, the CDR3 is CASSFWTGGYGYTF.

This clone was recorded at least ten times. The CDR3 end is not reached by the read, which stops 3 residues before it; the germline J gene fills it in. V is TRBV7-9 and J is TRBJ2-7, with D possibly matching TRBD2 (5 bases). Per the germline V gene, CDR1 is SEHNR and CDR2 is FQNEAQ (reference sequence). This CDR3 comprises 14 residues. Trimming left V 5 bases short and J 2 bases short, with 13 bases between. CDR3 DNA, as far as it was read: TGTGCCAGCAGCCCCGGGGAACCCCCCTACGAG. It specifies CASSPGEPPYE. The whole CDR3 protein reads CASSPGEPPYEQYF.

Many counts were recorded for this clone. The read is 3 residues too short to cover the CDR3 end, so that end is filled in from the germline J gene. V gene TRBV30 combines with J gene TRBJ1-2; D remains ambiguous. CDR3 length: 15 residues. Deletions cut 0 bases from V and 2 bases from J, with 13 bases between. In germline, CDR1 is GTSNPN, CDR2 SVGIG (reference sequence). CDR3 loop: CAWSVWATFNYGYTF. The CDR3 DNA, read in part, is TGTGCCTGGAGTGTCTGGGCGACCTTCAACTATGGC.

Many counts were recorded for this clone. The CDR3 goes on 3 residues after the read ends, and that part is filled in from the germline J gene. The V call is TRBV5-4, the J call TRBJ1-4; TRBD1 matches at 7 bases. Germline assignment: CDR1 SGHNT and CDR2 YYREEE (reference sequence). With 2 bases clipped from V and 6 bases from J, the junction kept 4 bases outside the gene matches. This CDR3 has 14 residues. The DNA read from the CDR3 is TGTGCCAGCAGCTTCGGCAGGGGGGATGAAAAA. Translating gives CASSFGRGDEK. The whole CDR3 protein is CASSFGRGDEKLFF.

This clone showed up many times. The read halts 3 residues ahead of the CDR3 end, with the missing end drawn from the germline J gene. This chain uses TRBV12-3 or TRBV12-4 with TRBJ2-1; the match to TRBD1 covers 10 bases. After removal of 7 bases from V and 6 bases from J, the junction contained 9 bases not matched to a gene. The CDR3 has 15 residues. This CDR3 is CASTTRTGGFNEQFF. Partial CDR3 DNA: TGTGCCAGCACTACGAGGACAGGGGGGTTCAATGAG.